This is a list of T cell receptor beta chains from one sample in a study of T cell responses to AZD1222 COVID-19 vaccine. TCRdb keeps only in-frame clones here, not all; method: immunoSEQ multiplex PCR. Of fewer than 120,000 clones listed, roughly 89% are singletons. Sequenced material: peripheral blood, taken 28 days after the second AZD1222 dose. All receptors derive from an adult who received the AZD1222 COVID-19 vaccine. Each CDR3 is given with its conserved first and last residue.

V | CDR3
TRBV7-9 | CASSYTADQPQHF
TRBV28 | CASSAVPNQETQYF
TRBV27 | CASSLYAGGATHEQYF
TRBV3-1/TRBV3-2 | CASSPSYGDTQYF
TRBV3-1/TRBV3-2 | CASSATDTQYF
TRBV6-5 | CASSYMAGTYNEQFF
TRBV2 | CASSGSRGLLKETQYF
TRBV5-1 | CASSLDPISNTEAFF
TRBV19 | CASTALSYSNQPQHF
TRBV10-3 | CAIFEERERNYGYTF
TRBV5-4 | CASSYSGADNEQFF
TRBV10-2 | CASSELSSWGNQPQHF
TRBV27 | CASSFAGGVPDTQYF
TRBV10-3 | CAISEAGSNQPQHF
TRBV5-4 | CASSLGGGPLHF
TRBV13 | CASSTQQGFSGNTIYF
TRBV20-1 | CRADSYYGYTF
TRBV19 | CASSIGTGRNEQYF
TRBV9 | CASSVGGSGYNEQFF
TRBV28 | CASMSQESYNEQFF
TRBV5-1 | CASSPGTATTYGYTF
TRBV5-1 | CASSLASGISYGYTF
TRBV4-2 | CASSQLGQGNQPQHF
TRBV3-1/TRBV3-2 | CASSQGPGGYEQFF
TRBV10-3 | CAYKRGLAVTDTQYF
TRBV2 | CASRLDRGGYNEQFF
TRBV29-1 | CSAFGTGITYEQYF
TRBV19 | CAVGTSGYSSYNEQFF
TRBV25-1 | CASSEPPFRGQPQHF
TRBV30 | CAWSPPEDGNTIYF
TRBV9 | CASSGTSTNEKLFF
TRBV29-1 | CSVLRQRRDTQYF
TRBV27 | CASRYLGSQETQYF
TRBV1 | CTSLCALAGVHGSNTGELFF
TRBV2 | CASSELDRGGNTIYF
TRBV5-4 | CASSKGPDTDTQYF
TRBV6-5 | CASSYSSAGANVLTF